Listed below are T cell receptor beta chains from one sample, sequenced in a study of T cell repertoires in cytomegalovirus infection. TCRdb itself ran the reads through MiXCR, one entry per CDR3 protein. The repertoire holds more than 75,000 distinct CDR3 sequences, 3.7% seen once, with approximately 5% in the top ten. Sample: PBMCs. The receptors stem from a human donor in good health (CMV status not recorded). Some clones in this sample may be carry-over from other donors' samples. Each CDR3 is given with its conserved first and last residue. A D gene is named only where the DNA matches it firmly. Part of the rows lack a size; the others show once, few, many or a class for expanded clones.

d_call,j_call,clone_size,v_call,cdr3_aa
-,TRBJ1-2,many,TRBV28,CASSPPGRFYGYTF
-,TRBJ2-3,many,TRBV11-2,CASSSPRLGTDTQYF
-,TRBJ2-1,many,TRBV7-2,CASTRGYNEQFF
-,TRBJ1-5,-,TRBV28,CASSVQGRSNQPQRF
-,TRBJ2-3,many,TRBV11-3,CASSSGDRSTDTQYF
TRBD1,TRBJ1-2,many,TRBV7-6,CASSSRTGIGGYTF
-,TRBJ1-3,many,TRBV7-2,CASSSQGSGNTIYF
TRBD1,TRBJ1-2,many,TRBV27,CASNPLPGQGIYGYTF
-,TRBJ1-5,many,TRBV19,CASSLGKHSNQPQHF
-,TRBJ1-1,many,TRBV7-3,CASSPWSSNTEAFF
TRBD1,TRBJ1-2,medium-sized,TRBV7-2,CASILGGRQGGYGYTF
-,TRBJ1-4,many,TRBV2,CASSEDQRGANEKLFF
TRBD1,TRBJ2-3,many,TRBV7-3,CASSSRGTTSSSTDTQYF
TRBD1,TRBJ1-6,many,TRBV20-1,CSARTTGTNSPLHF
-,TRBJ2-7,many,TRBV6-1,CASSQKEAYEQYF
-,TRBJ2-3,many,TRBV7-9,CASSLGTASTDTQYF
TRBD2,TRBJ2-7,many,TRBV28,CASSPGLAGGFTYEQYF
TRBD2,TRBJ2-5,many,TRBV28,CASSLAGGSETQYF
TRBD1,TRBJ1-2,many,TRBV4-2,CASSQPGTGTGYTF
-,TRBJ1-6,many,TRBV7-2,CASSLARANSPLHF
TRBD1,TRBJ1-1,many,TRBV10-3,CAIMGQSTEAFF
-,TRBJ1-1,many,TRBV20-1,CSADPLTNTEAFF
TRBD1,TRBJ1-1,many,TRBV15,CATSDREMNTEAFF
-,TRBJ1-5,many,TRBV6-1,CASSYGSGNQPQHF
-,TRBJ1-1,many,TRBV7-2,CASSFDVFRGAFF
TRBD1,TRBJ2-5,many,TRBV19,CASTPSGTGQHIGETQYF
TRBD1,TRBJ2-7,many,TRBV7-6,CASSPGQASSYEQYF
-,TRBJ1-1,many,TRBV6-5,CASSYGSPGLTEAFF
TRBD1,TRBJ2-4,many,TRBV7-2,CASSPGQGDIQYF
-,TRBJ2-7,many,TRBV7-2,CASSFRARRDEQYF